Given below is one T cell receptor (beta chain) in context. The antigen remains unidentified. The entry originates in a study of neoadjuvant anti-PD-1 for oral cavity cancer. The CDR3 consists of 16 residues. Most PBMC samples had about 520 ng input DNA in six replicates. Measured with immunoSEQ multiplex PCR; TCRdb has only the in-frame clones, and not every one. This sample carries over 80,000 clones, approximately 80% of them seen once, and the ten largest clones take around 3.2%. Study conclusions and caveats: Treg/Th17 ratio rose with pretreatment blood and fell with post-treatment tumor TCRbeta clonality.

This chain uses TRBV21-1 with TRBJ2-5; no DNA check was done on the table's D call, TRBD2. TRBV21-1 is listed as a pseudogene. Sequences were derived from PBMCs, sampled before nivolumab (anti-PD-1) treatment. The receptor's source is a person aged 35 to 85 with oral cavity squamous cell carcinoma. The CDR3: CASSKSPLSRVETQYF. The CDR3 DNA sequence: TGTGCCAGCAGCAAATCTCCGTTATCACGGGTGGAGACCCAGTACTTC.